The T cell receptor (beta chain) under discussion was sequenced for a study of vaccination and CD4 T cells after COVID-19. The Oncomine TCR Beta short-read assay was applied to DNA of cultured CD4+ T cells. Investigators isolated genomic DNA from cultured CD4+ T cells. TCRdb reprocessed the PCR reads with MiXCR, giving one entry per CDR3 protein. The sample includes about 12,000 distinct CDR3 sequences, approximately 75% seen only once; the top ten take roughly 27%. A remark on this clonotype: The target antigen is unknown.

Treatment indicated: approximately 11-day PBMC culture with coronavirus spike peptide pools or control peptides (ViraFEST assay). This CDR3 spans 14 amino acids. The V segment lost 6 bases and the J segment 4 bases; nucleotides outside the gene matches: 7. Looked up from germline, CDR1 is DFQATT and CDR2 is SNEGSKA (reference sequence). This chain joins TRBV20-1 and TRBJ2-2; 8 positions match TRBD1. What was sequenced was CD4+ T cells from blood, cultured in vitro. The source of this sequence is a human donor who had recovered from COVID-19. The CDR3 bases are TGCAGTGCCCCGGACAGGGCGGGCACCGGGGAGCTGTTTTTT. Amino acids: CSAPDRAGTGELFF.